One and the same sample provided the 25 T cell receptor beta chains below, sequenced in a study of blood T cell repertoires in COVID-19. This table comes from immunoSEQ multiplex PCR, and its TCRdb copy is limited to in-frame clones, with some not included. The sample carries 150,000 to 200,000 clones, approximately 89% recorded once. The sample consisted of peripheral blood. Receptor source: a woman in her fifties or sixties with acute or convalescent COVID-19.

This chain joins TRBV12-3 or TRBV12-4 and TRBJ2-3; D call uncertain. The CDR3 sequence is 11 residues long. The ends were cut back, 2 bases at V and 6 bases at J, with 3 bases in the middle. The CDR3 is CASSLLDTQYF. The CDR3 region has the DNA TGTGCCAGCAGTTTACTGGATACGCAGTATTTT.

V is TRBV11-3 and J is TRBJ2-3; D remains ambiguous. The germline gives CDR1 SGHNT, CDR2 YENEEA. The CDR3 is 11 amino acids. Trimming pared 6 bases from V and 4 bases from J, leaving 5 bases between. CDR3 region: CASRAADTQYF. The CDR3 nucleotides are TGTGCCAGCAGGGCGGCAGATACGCAGTATTTT.

The chain combines TRBV7-9 with TRBJ2-1; 14 bases fit TRBD2. V trimming: 4 bases; J trimming: 9 bases; junction bases outside the gene matches: 5. Germline assignment: CDR1 SEHNR and CDR2 FQNEAQ (reference sequence). This CDR3 has 15 amino acids. CDR3 in amino acids: CASSSGLAGVSEQFF. Here the CDR3 DNA reads TGTGCCAGCAGCTCGGGACTAGCGGGGGTGAGTGAGCAGTTCTTC.

The chain uses TRBV6-1 and TRBJ1-2; D uncertain. From germline, CDR1 is MNHNS and CDR2 SASEGT. V was clipped by 0 bases and J by 3 bases, with 8 bases between them. This CDR3 has 14 residues. The CDR3, as DNA: TGTGCCAGCAGTGAAGCAGGCGAGGACTATGGCTACACCTTC. Its translation: CASSEAGEDYGYTF.

In this sample, this clone turned up a few times. This rearrangement joins TRBV7-9 to TRBJ1-4; 7 nucleotides match TRBD1. Germline CDR1 and CDR2: SEHNR and FQNEAQ (reference sequence). J lost 9 bases, V lost 5 bases, and 9 bases had no gene match. The CDR3 length is 14 residues. The CDR3 is CASSRDPDRQKLFF. The CDR3 DNA is TGTGCCAGCAGCCGGGACCCGGACAGGCAAAAACTGTTTTTT.

The CDR3 region is CASIRRTGWDTEAFF. In nucleotides, the CDR3 is TGTGCCAGCATCAGGCGGACAGGGTGGGACACTGAAGCTTTCTTT. The rearrangement joins TRBV6-5 to TRBJ1-1; TRBD1 aligns across 8 bases. The CDR3 totals 15 residues. V dropped 7 bases and J dropped 3; count of bases not matched to a gene: 10. Germline assignment: CDR1 MNHEY and CDR2 SVGAGI.

CDR3 nucleotide sequence: TGTGCCAGTAGCAGTCACACAGGGGGCGCGGCTGAAGCTTTCTTT. Residues: CASSSHTGGAAEAFF. The chain employs TRBV19 and TRBJ1-1, with 9 bases matching TRBD1. Germline V gene data show CDR1 as LNHDA and CDR2 as SQIVND (reference sequence). The J segment lost 6 bases and the V segment lost 6 bases, leaving 11 bases of the junction unmatched. The CDR3 has 15 residues.

The J gene is TRBJ1-2, the V gene TRBV18; no clear D gene. With 3 bases removed from V and 8 bases from J, the gap between germline ends came to 13 bases. Germline lookup yields CDR1 KGHSH and CDR2 LQKENI. CDR3 length equals 13 residues. CDR3 sequence (DNA): TGTGCCAGCTCACCTCGTCACCCGGGGGGCTACACCTTC. Protein: CASSPRHPGGYTF. The full variable domain, its missing parts supplied by reference TRBV18 and TRBJ1-2, is NAGVMQNPRHLVRRRGQEARLRCSPMKGHSHVYWYRQLPEEGLKFMVYLQKENIIDESGMPKERFSAEFPKEGPSILRIQQVVRGDSAAYFCASSPRHPGGYTFGSGTRLTVV.

The gene calls are TRBV19 and TRBJ1-4, with D possibly matching TRBD1 (5 bases). The germline V gene has CDR1 LNHDA and CDR2 SQIVND (reference sequence). The V end was cut by 9 bases, the J end by 3 bases, with 17 bases between. The CDR3 length is 15 residues. In nucleotides, the CDR3 is TGTGCCAGCCACGCGGGGACTAAAGCTAATGAAAAACTGTTTTTT. This translates into CASHAGTKANEKLFF.

The rearrangement uses TRBV6-5 and TRBJ1-1, with D possibly matching TRBD1 (6 bases). CDR3 length: 13 residues. The V gene's germline CDR1 is MNHEY and CDR2 SVGAGI. V dropped 8 bases and J dropped 4 bases, with 14 bases sitting between them. The CDR3 is CASWGAGGTEAFF. The CDR3 region has the DNA TGTGCCAGCTGGGGGGCGGGAGGCACTGAAGCTTTCTTT.

The chain links TRBV19 to TRBJ2-3, with D possibly matching TRBD2 (5 bases). Trimming took 3 bases from V and 0 from J, leaving 10 bases between them. This CDR3 has 15 residues. Germline CDR1 is LNHDA and CDR2 is SQIVND (reference sequence). CDR3 coding DNA: TGTGCCAGTAGTATCATCGGCGGGAGCACAGATACGCAGTATTTT. Its translation is CASSIIGGSTDTQYF. The full variable domain, completed using reference TRBV19 and TRBJ2-3, is DGGITQSPKYLFRKEGQNVTLSCEQNLNHDAMYWYRQDPGQGLRLIYYSQIVNDFQKGDIAEGYSVSREKKESFPLTVTSAQKNPTAFYLCASSIIGGSTDTQYFGPGTRLTVL.

The genes are TRBV14 and TRBJ2-7, with 7 bases that match TRBD1. V was pared by 1 base and J by 7 bases, with 10 bases of the junction left unmatched. In germline, CDR1 is SGHDN, CDR2 FVKESK. This CDR3 is built from 15 residues. CDR3 nucleotide sequence: TGTGCCAGCAGCCAAGCCGGGGACAGAGAGTGGGAGCAGTACTTC. Protein sequence: CASSQAGDREWEQYF.

This chain uses TRBV29-1 with TRBJ1-1, with TRBD1 matching over 8 bases. The CDR3 runs to 13 residues. Trimming at V came to 6 bases and at J to 7 bases, leaving 10 bases not matched to a gene. Germline-derived CDR1 and CDR2 are SQVTM and ANQGSEA. The CDR3 loop reads CSVSGTGYREAFF. The CDR3 DNA sequence: TGCAGCGTCTCCGGGACAGGATATCGTGAAGCTTTCTTT.

This chain joins TRBV14 and TRBJ1-1; D is ambiguous. The V gene's germline CDR1 is SGHDN and CDR2 FVKESK. The CDR3 has 14 residues. V lost 4 bases and J 9 bases, leaving 18 bases between the germline ends. CDR3 protein: CASSPHIQREQAFF. The CDR3 DNA reads as TGTGCCAGCAGCCCACATATACAGAGGGAGCAAGCTTTCTTT.

This sequence joins TRBV4-1 and TRBJ2-5, with D perhaps TRBD2 (6 bases). Germline-derived CDR1 and CDR2 are MGHRA and YSYEKL. The CDR3 is 15 residues long. V was shortened by 0 bases and J by 5 bases, with 13 bases between the two germline ends. CDR3 DNA sequence: TGCGCCAGCAGCCAAGATATCTCCCGGGAGGAGACCCAGTACTTC. It yields the protein CASSQDISREETQYF.

The V and J genes are TRBV5-1 and TRBJ1-1; perhaps TRBD1 as D (6 bases). The CDR3 totals 12 residues. Germline V gives CDR1 SGHRS, CDR2 YFSETQ. V gave up 4 bases and J gave up 7 bases, with 11 bases separating them. The CDR3 sequence: CASSLEQGEAFF. CDR3 DNA sequence: TGCGCCAGCAGCCTCGAACAGGGTGAAGCTTTCTTT.

This clone was seen once. V gene TRBV2 combines with J gene TRBJ1-2; D possibly corresponds to TRBD1 (5 bases). Germline V gene lookup returns CDR1 SNHLY and CDR2 FYNNEI. V lost 6 bases to trimming and J lost 7 bases, with 12 bases between them. The length of the CDR3 is 12 residues. The DNA for the CDR3 is TGTGCCAGCAGCTCCTGGGGGGGTGGCTACACCTTC. Its protein product is CASSSWGGGYTF. The variable domain in full, completed from reference TRBV2 and TRBJ1-2, reads EPEVTQTPSHQVTQMGQEVILRCVPISNHLYFYWYRQILGQKVEFLVSFYNNEISEKSEIFDDQFSVERPDGSNFTLKIRSTKLEDSAMYFCASSSWGGGYTFGSGTRLTVV.

This sequence joins TRBV29-1 and TRBJ2-1, with 15 bases that match TRBD2. CDR3 size: 18 residues. The germline V gene has CDR1 SQVTM and CDR2 ANQGSEA. The V gene end was trimmed by 1 base and the J gene end by 8 bases; junction bases not matched to a gene: 12. The chain's CDR3 is CSVEVAKGLAGGGDEQFF. The CDR3 coding sequence is TGCAGCGTTGAAGTAGCGAAGGGACTAGCGGGAGGTGGCGATGAGCAGTTCTTC.

The DNA of the CDR3 is TGTGCCAGCAGCTTAAGAGGGCCAGGGAGGTCCTATAATTCACCCCTCCACTTT. It is translated as CASSLRGPGRSYNSPLHF. V gene TRBV7-9 combines with J gene TRBJ1-6, with D maybe TRBD1 (5 bases). This CDR3 is built from 18 residues. Trimming took 2 bases from V and 1 from J, leaving 15 bases between them. The V gene's germline CDR1 is SEHNR and CDR2 FQNEAQ (reference sequence).

This rearrangement joins TRBV6-1 to TRBJ2-3; D is perhaps TRBD2 (5 bases). This CDR3 contains 13 residues. Per germline, CDR1 MNHNS and CDR2 SASEGT. V shed 3 bases and J shed 6 bases, with 10 bases lying between them. CDR3 DNA: TGTGCCAGCAGTGAGGCGGGCGTGGATACGCAGTATTTT. Its protein is CASSEAGVDTQYF.

This clone occurred a few times. The genes are TRBV18 and TRBJ1-5; D uncertain. The germline V and J ends were trimmed by 3 bases and 7 bases, with 10 bases remaining between them. Germline V gene data show CDR1 as KGHSH and CDR2 as LQKENI. The CDR3 runs 13 residues. The CDR3 spells CASSPQEGQPQHF. The CDR3 nucleotides are TGTGCCAGCTCACCGCAAGAGGGACAGCCCCAGCATTTT.

In its sample, this clone was seen a few times. This rearrangement joins TRBV9 to TRBJ1-4; the D gene is possibly TRBD1 (6 bases). V shed 0 bases and J shed 4 bases, with 7 bases lying between them. The germline V gene has CDR1 SGDLS and CDR2 YYNGEE. The CDR3 totals 14 residues. CDR3 nucleotide sequence: TGTGCCAGCAGCGTAGCACAGGGTAATGAAAAACTGTTTTTT. Protein sequence: CASSVAQGNEKLFF.

V usage is TRBV10-3 and J usage is TRBJ2-2; 10 bases map to TRBD2. V shed 9 bases and J 5 bases; nucleotides not matched to a gene: 6. Germline V CDR1 and CDR2: ENHRY, SYGVKD. CDR3 length: 14 amino acids. The CDR3 here is CAMSGTSETGELFF. DNA for the CDR3: TGTGCCATGTCCGGGACTAGCGAAACCGGGGAGCTGTTTTTT.

The chain employs TRBV7-2 and TRBJ2-2; 11 bases agree with TRBD2. The germline gives CDR1 SGHTA, CDR2 FQGNSA. The CDR3 extends over 15 amino acids. J lost 6 bases, V lost 6 bases, and 6 bases had no gene match. The CDR3, as DNA: TGTGCCAGCAGACTGACTAGCGGGATTTCCGGGGAGCTGTTTTTT. Residues: CASRLTSGISGELFF.

This chain uses TRBV19 with TRBJ1-5; D unresolved. Trimming left V 4 bases short and J 5 bases short, with 12 bases between. CDR3 length: 14 residues. Looked up from germline, CDR1 is LNHDA and CDR2 is SQIVND (reference sequence). The CDR3 reads CASSTFVRDQPQHF. The CDR3 DNA is TGTGCCAGTAGTACGTTCGTCCGAGATCAGCCCCAGCATTTT.